This TCR beta chain stems from a study of blood T cell repertoires in COVID-19. TCRdb's table, derived via immunoSEQ multiplex PCR, lists solely in-frame clones and lacks some. The data show roughly 150,000 clones, 79% seen once. Germline V CDR1 and CDR2: MNHEY, SVGEGT. J gave up 9 bases and V 4 bases, and 9 bases lay outside the gene matches. There are 14 residues in the CDR3. This clone has just a few counts. What was sequenced was peripheral blood. The sequence was obtained from a woman aged 60-70 years with COVID-19, enrolled during active disease. V is TRBV6-2 or TRBV6-3 and J is TRBJ2-1; 7 bases align to TRBD2. DNA of the CDR3: TGTGCCAGCAGTTTAGGACTAGTATCTAGTGAGCAGTTCTTC. Residues: CASSLGLVSSEQFF.